The clone carrying this TCR beta chain appeared once. CD45RO-negative, CCR7-selected cells formed the naive CD8 fraction, which excluded terminally differentiated effector memory CD45RA+ cells. The record originates from a study of shared clonotypes between healthy human individuals. Produced via immunoSEQ multiplex PCR; TCRdb's table is partial and in-frame only. This table holds hundreds of thousands of clones, approximately 96% found once. The specimen sequenced was naive CD8+ T cells sorted from blood. The TCR was taken from a woman aged 30 to 39 in good health.

CDR3: CASSLTSVSYEQYF. CDR3 sequence (DNA): TGTGCCAGCAGCCTGACTAGCGTCTCCTACGAGCAGTACTTC. This chain links TRBV4-2 with TRBJ2-7; 8 bases align to TRBD2. The CDR3 has 14 amino acids. The germline V gene has CDR1 LGHNA and CDR2 YNFKEQ. The ends lost 4 bases at V and 0 bases at J; junction bases unmatched: 2.